The rows below give T cell receptor beta chains drawn from one sample of a study of cytomegalovirus exposure and HLA in healthy donors. Method: immunoSEQ multiplex PCR; TCRdb's copy keeps in-frame clones and lacks some. The sample carries roughly 99,000 clones, 76% recorded once. The sequenced sample consisted of PBMCs. Receptors were obtained from a man aged 18-30 years in good health and CMV-seronegative. Each CDR3 is given with its conserved first and last residue. Each record gives: clone size, V gene, D gene, J gene, CDR3 DNA, CDR3 protein. D genes are given only for firm matches. Clone size is not always given. Where it is, it says once, few, many or a class for expanded clones.

abundance: .
v_gene: TRBV13
d_gene: .
j_gene: TRBJ2-2
CDR3nt: TGTGCCAGCAGCCCCCCGCGGGGTGGGGAGCTGTTTTTT
CDR3aa: CASSPPRGGELFF

abundance: few
v_gene: TRBV2
d_gene: TRBD1
j_gene: TRBJ1-2
CDR3nt: TGTGCCAGCTGGACAGGGGGCACTGATGGCTACACCTTC
CDR3aa: CASWTGGTDGYTF

abundance: few
v_gene: TRBV27
d_gene: TRBD1
j_gene: TRBJ1-1
CDR3nt: TGTGCCAGCAGTTGGCAGGGGGGGAACACTGAAGCTTTCTTT
CDR3aa: CASSWQGGNTEAFF

abundance: .
v_gene: TRBV5-1
d_gene: .
j_gene: TRBJ2-7
CDR3nt: TGCGCCAGCAGCTTGGCCCCTAGCCCTGGCTACGAGCAGTACTTC
CDR3aa: CASSLAPSPGYEQYF

abundance: few
v_gene: TRBV19
d_gene: .
j_gene: TRBJ2-2
CDR3nt: TGTGCCAGTAGTATGGGGGGTTTTGTTTCCGGGGAGCTGTTTTTT
CDR3aa: CASSMGGFVSGELFF

abundance: .
v_gene: TRBV27
d_gene: TRBD2
j_gene: TRBJ2-4
CDR3nt: TGTGCCAGCAGCCGGGGGGGCCGGGACATTCAGTACTTC
CDR3aa: CASSRGGRDIQYF

abundance: few
v_gene: TRBV7-3
d_gene: .
j_gene: TRBJ2-1
CDR3nt: TGTGCCAGCAGCTACAGTAAGAGCTCCTACAATGAGCAGTTCTTC
CDR3aa: CASSYSKSSYNEQFF

abundance: .
v_gene: TRBV7-2
d_gene: .
j_gene: TRBJ1-1
CDR3nt: TGTGCCAGCAGCTCCCCGCATACAGGTCCCCCTGAAGCTTTCTTT
CDR3aa: CASSSPHTGPPEAFF

abundance: .
v_gene: TRBV27
d_gene: .
j_gene: TRBJ1-2
CDR3nt: TGTGCCAGCAGTTTAAATTTAGCGGCCGCATATGGCTACACCTTC
CDR3aa: CASSLNLAAAYGYTF

abundance: .
v_gene: TRBV4-2
d_gene: .
j_gene: TRBJ2-2
CDR3nt: TGTGCCAGCAGCCTAGCGATGAGGGCATCTGGGCAGATCGCCGGGGAGCTGTTTTTT
CDR3aa: CASSLAMRASGQIAGELFF

abundance: .
v_gene: TRBV4-1
d_gene: TRBD2
j_gene: TRBJ2-7
CDR3nt: TGCGCCAGCAGCCAGTTGGGGGGGAGGACCTACGAGCAGTACTTC
CDR3aa: CASSQLGGRTYEQYF

abundance: few
v_gene: TRBV4-2
d_gene: TRBD1
j_gene: TRBJ1-6
CDR3nt: TGTGCCAGCAGCCAAGACGGACAGGGGGCGCATTCACCCCTCCACTTT
CDR3aa: CASSQDGQGAHSPLHF

abundance: .
v_gene: TRBV5-1
d_gene: TRBD2
j_gene: TRBJ2-3
CDR3nt: TGCGCCAGCAGCTTCGCTACGAGCGGGAGCAACGCAGATACGCAGTATTTT
CDR3aa: CASSFATSGSNADTQYF

abundance: few
v_gene: TRBV19
d_gene: .
j_gene: TRBJ1-4
CDR3nt: TGTGCCAGTCGGGGGGCTTATAATGAAAAACTGTTTTTT
CDR3aa: CASRGAYNEKLFF

abundance: .
v_gene: TRBV7-9
d_gene: .
j_gene: TRBJ1-2
CDR3nt: TGTTCCAGCGAGGCGGAGAAATATGGCTACACCTTC
CDR3aa: CSSEAEKYGYTF

abundance: .
v_gene: TRBV5-6
d_gene: .
j_gene: TRBJ1-5
CDR3nt: TGTGCCAGCAGCTTTACGGGGAGCAATCAGCCCCAGCATTTT
CDR3aa: CASSFTGSNQPQHF

abundance: .
v_gene: TRBV21-1
d_gene: .
j_gene: TRBJ1-5
CDR3nt: TGTGCCAGCATCAAGGACTCAAATCAGCCCCAGCATTTT
CDR3aa: CASIKDSNQPQHF

abundance: .
v_gene: TRBV28
d_gene: .
j_gene: TRBJ1-1
CDR3nt: TGTGCCAGCAGTTTCAGGGGAATGAACACTGAAGCTTTCTTT
CDR3aa: CASSFRGMNTEAFF

abundance: .
v_gene: TRBV19
d_gene: .
j_gene: TRBJ2-3
CDR3nt: TGTGCCAGTAGCCTGATGGTCAGGGTCACAGATACGCAGTATTTT
CDR3aa: CASSLMVRVTDTQYF

abundance: .
v_gene: TRBV11-2
d_gene: .
j_gene: TRBJ1-4
CDR3nt: TGTGCCAGCAGCCAACAGGCCCCAGGGGAAAAACTGTTTTTT
CDR3aa: CASSQQAPGEKLFF

abundance: .
v_gene: TRBV7-2
d_gene: .
j_gene: TRBJ2-2
CDR3nt: TGTGCCAGCAGCCGACGAGGATTCACCGGGGAGCTGTTTTTT
CDR3aa: CASSRRGFTGELFF

abundance: .
v_gene: TRBV7-6
d_gene: TRBD1
j_gene: TRBJ2-7
CDR3nt: TGTGCCAGCAGCTTAGTTAGAGGGGGCGACTTCCCCTACGAGCAGTACTTC
CDR3aa: CASSLVRGGDFPYEQYF

abundance: .
v_gene: TRBV10-3
d_gene: .
j_gene: TRBJ1-6
CDR3nt: TGTGCCATCAGTGAGTTACAGGGCGAAAGATCACCCCTCCACTTT
CDR3aa: CAISELQGERSPLHF

abundance: .
v_gene: TRBV6-1
d_gene: .
j_gene: TRBJ1-1
CDR3nt: TGTGCCAGCAGTGGAGCCAGGATGAACACTGAAGCTTTCTTT
CDR3aa: CASSGARMNTEAFF

abundance: .
v_gene: TRBV27
d_gene: TRBD1
j_gene: TRBJ2-1
CDR3nt: TGTGCCAGCACCCCGGTTGACAGGGGGACAAATGAGCAGTTCTTC
CDR3aa: CASTPVDRGTNEQFF

abundance: few
v_gene: TRBV2
d_gene: TRBD1
j_gene: TRBJ1-2
CDR3nt: TGTGCCAGCGGGGGAGGGAGGGACAGGCTCTTCTTC
CDR3aa: CASGGGRDRLFF

abundance: .
v_gene: TRBV5-1
d_gene: .
j_gene: TRBJ2-2
CDR3nt: TGCGCCAGCAGCCTGCCGCTAGCGAACACCGGGGAGCTGTTTTTT
CDR3aa: CASSLPLANTGELFF

abundance: .
v_gene: TRBV18
d_gene: TRBD1
j_gene: TRBJ1-5
CDR3nt: TGTGCCAGCTCACCACCGGTGATCAGGGGGGCCACTATAGCCCAGCATTTT
CDR3aa: CASSPPVIRGATIAQHF

abundance: .
v_gene: TRBV6-1
d_gene: .
j_gene: TRBJ1-1
CDR3nt: TGTGCCAGCATCCCGGGGATGAACACTGAAGCTTTCTTT
CDR3aa: CASIPGMNTEAFF

abundance: .
v_gene: TRBV5-1
d_gene: .
j_gene: TRBJ1-2
CDR3nt: TGCGCCAGCAGCTTGGAGGGACATGAGGGCTATGGCTACACCTTC
CDR3aa: CASSLEGHEGYGYTF

abundance: few
v_gene: TRBV25-1
d_gene: .
j_gene: TRBJ1-1
CDR3nt: TGTGCCAGCAGACCCCTCGGAGAGACTGAAGCTTTCTTT
CDR3aa: CASRPLGETEAFF

abundance: .
v_gene: TRBV28
d_gene: .
j_gene: TRBJ1-2
CDR3nt: TGTGCCAGCAGTTTCGGTAAAATCTATGGCTACACCTTC
CDR3aa: CASSFGKIYGYTF

abundance: .
v_gene: TRBV4-1
d_gene: .
j_gene: TRBJ2-5
CDR3nt: TGCGCCAGCAGCCAAGGGACACAGGCTCCTGGGGTGGAGACCCAGTACTTC
CDR3aa: CASSQGTQAPGVETQYF

abundance: .
v_gene: TRBV25-1
d_gene: TRBD2
j_gene: TRBJ2-5
CDR3nt: TGTGCCAGCAGCCCCAGGACTAGCTTCGGGGAGACCCAGTACTTC
CDR3aa: CASSPRTSFGETQYF

abundance: .
v_gene: TRBV27
d_gene: .
j_gene: TRBJ2-7
CDR3nt: TGTGCCAGCAGTCCCGGGACTTCACGGCGGGACGAGCAGTACTTC
CDR3aa: CASSPGTSRRDEQYF

abundance: few
v_gene: TRBV10-3
d_gene: TRBD2
j_gene: TRBJ2-7
CDR3nt: TGTGCCATCAGTGAAAAGCCGACTAGCGGGGACTCCTACGAGCAGTACTTC
CDR3aa: CAISEKPTSGDSYEQYF

abundance: .
v_gene: TRBV11-3
d_gene: TRBD2
j_gene: TRBJ2-1
CDR3nt: TGTGCCAGCAGCCGAGCGGGGACTAGCGGGGGGGCCGATGAGCAGTTCTTC
CDR3aa: CASSRAGTSGGADEQFF

abundance: .
v_gene: TRBV27
d_gene: TRBD1
j_gene: TRBJ2-7
CDR3nt: TGTGCCAGCAGTTTATCCACCCCCGGACAGGGGGCCTCCTACGAGCAGTACTTC
CDR3aa: CASSLSTPGQGASYEQYF

abundance: .
v_gene: TRBV28
d_gene: .
j_gene: TRBJ2-2
CDR3nt: TGTGCCAGCGGAGGAGGGAATCTGTTTTTT
CDR3aa: CASGGGNLFF

abundance: .
v_gene: TRBV12-5
d_gene: TRBD1
j_gene: TRBJ2-7
CDR3nt: TGTGCTAGTGGTTTGGCACGGACAGGGGGCGTCTACGAGCAGTACTTC
CDR3aa: CASGLARTGGVYEQYF

abundance: .
v_gene: TRBV5-3
d_gene: .
j_gene: TRBJ1-4
CDR3nt: TGTGCCAGAAGCTTGAGCAGGGGACGTGAAAAACTGTTTTTT
CDR3aa: CARSLSRGREKLFF

abundance: .
v_gene: TRBV6-1
d_gene: .
j_gene: TRBJ1-1
CDR3nt: TGTGCCAGCAGTGTACAGTCTACCATGAACACTGAAGCTTTCTTT
CDR3aa: CASSVQSTMNTEAFF

abundance: few
v_gene: TRBV5-4
d_gene: .
j_gene: TRBJ1-1
CDR3nt: TGTGCCAGCAGCTTGGAACGGTTGAACACTGAAGCTTTCTTT
CDR3aa: CASSLERLNTEAFF

abundance: .
v_gene: TRBV2
d_gene: TRBD1
j_gene: TRBJ1-2
CDR3nt: TGTGCCAGCAGTGTCCCCGGGACAGGGGTCGATGGGATATGGGGCTACACCTTC
CDR3aa: CASSVPGTGVDGIWGYTF

abundance: .
v_gene: TRBV2
d_gene: .
j_gene: TRBJ2-7
CDR3nt: TGTGCCAGCAGCCTCGCGGGACCCAACTACGAGCAGTACTTC
CDR3aa: CASSLAGPNYEQYF

abundance: once
v_gene: TRBV18
d_gene: TRBD1
j_gene: TRBJ1-4
CDR3nt: TGTGCCAGCTCACCAGGACAGGGTCGTTCTGAAAAACTGTTTTTT
CDR3aa: CASSPGQGRSEKLFF

abundance: .
v_gene: TRBV6-5
d_gene: TRBD1
j_gene: TRBJ2-7
CDR3nt: TGTGCCATCACGCCGGGACAGACCTACGAGCAGTACTTC
CDR3aa: CAITPGQTYEQYF

abundance: .
v_gene: TRBV7-3
d_gene: TRBD1
j_gene: TRBJ1-2
CDR3nt: TGTGCCAGCAGCTTAACGGGACAGGGAAACTATGGCTACACCTTC
CDR3aa: CASSLTGQGNYGYTF

abundance: .
v_gene: TRBV11-1
d_gene: TRBD2
j_gene: TRBJ2-7
CDR3nt: TGTGCCAGCAGCTTAAGGACTAGCGGGGGATTCTACGAGCAGTACTTC
CDR3aa: CASSLRTSGGFYEQYF

abundance: .
v_gene: TRBV5-1
d_gene: TRBD1
j_gene: TRBJ1-1
CDR3nt: TGCGCCAGCAGCTTGCCCCCGGGTCTCTCAGGGACAGGGGTTGGCACTGAAGCTTTCTTT
CDR3aa: CASSLPPGLSGTGVGTEAFF

abundance: .
v_gene: TRBV5-5
d_gene: TRBD1
j_gene: TRBJ2-7
CDR3nt: TGTGCCAGCAGCATCTCTCCGGGGACAGGGGACGAGCAGTACTTC
CDR3aa: CASSISPGTGDEQYF

abundance: .
v_gene: TRBV12-5
d_gene: TRBD1
j_gene: TRBJ2-1
CDR3nt: TGTGCTAGTGGTTTCGGACAGGGTCTAGCGAATGAGCAGTTCTTC
CDR3aa: CASGFGQGLANEQFF

abundance: .
v_gene: TRBV10-2
d_gene: .
j_gene: TRBJ2-1
CDR3nt: TGCGCCAGCAGTGAGAGGGGGGGCGCGTACAATGAGCAGTTCTTC
CDR3aa: CASSERGGAYNEQFF

abundance: .
v_gene: TRBV5-1
d_gene: TRBD2
j_gene: TRBJ2-1
CDR3nt: TGCGCCAGCGGGACTAGCGGGGGCTACAATGAGCAGTTCTTC
CDR3aa: CASGTSGGYNEQFF

abundance: few
v_gene: TRBV7-6
d_gene: TRBD2
j_gene: TRBJ2-3
CDR3nt: TGTGCCAGCAGCTTAGACTGGACTAGCGGGGTTACGCAGTATTTT
CDR3aa: CASSLDWTSGVTQYF

abundance: .
v_gene: TRBV10-3
d_gene: TRBD2
j_gene: TRBJ2-5
CDR3nt: TGTGCCATCAGTGTTGGGACTACCGGGATCCAAGAGACCCAGTACTTC
CDR3aa: CAISVGTTGIQETQYF

abundance: .
v_gene: TRBV28
d_gene: TRBD1
j_gene: TRBJ1-6
CDR3nt: TGTGCCAGCAGTATGATGGAGGGGGCCTCCTATAATTCACCCCTCCACTTT
CDR3aa: CASSMMEGASYNSPLHF

abundance: .
v_gene: TRBV18
d_gene: .
j_gene: TRBJ2-7
CDR3nt: TGTGCCAGCTCACCCTTGCCAGGGCAGAGTCTGGGTTTTTACGAGCAGTACTTC
CDR3aa: CASSPLPGQSLGFYEQYF